The 29 T cell receptor beta chains below were found in one sample sequenced in a study of T cells in Graves' hyperthyroidism and ophthalmopathy. Researchers took RNA transcripts and amplified the TCR beta CDR3 regions from them. The HTBI set primed first-round TCR CDR3 RT-PCR. TCRdb recomputed calls from the multiplex PCR reads with MiXCR, one row per CDR3 protein. The data show 350,000 or so distinct CDR3 sequences, about 18% seen once. The sample taken for sequencing was blood. Every receptor here comes from a woman aged 45-60 years with Graves' hyperthyroidism.

This clonotype was seen only a few times. The chain couples TRBV7-9 to TRBJ2-7; the match to TRBD2 covers 13 bases. The germline CDR1 and CDR2 sequences are SEHNR and FQNEAQ (reference sequence). The CDR3 runs 15 residues. Trimming took 4 bases from V and 4 from J; bases not matched to a gene: 4. In DNA form, the CDR3 reads TGTGCCAGCAGCTCCAGGACTAGCGGGGGTTACGAGCAGTACTTC. It translates to CASSSRTSGGYEQYF.

This chain links TRBV2 with TRBJ1-2; 8 bases are a match to TRBD1. Trimming removed 4 bases from V and 5 bases from J; junction bases left unmatched: 6. Germline V gene data show CDR1 as SNHLY and CDR2 as FYNNEI. This CDR3 region has 14 residues. The CDR3 reads CASSVGQGWYGYTF. The CDR3 coding sequence is TGTGCCAGCAGTGTAGGACAGGGATGGTATGGCTACACCTTC. The full variable domain, rest sourced from reference TRBV2 and TRBJ1-2, is EPEVTQTPSHQVTQMGQEVILRCVPISNHLYFYWYRQILGQKVEFLVSFYNNEISEKSEIFDDQFSVERPDGSNFTLKIRSTKLEDSAMYFCASSVGQGWYGYTFGSGTRLTVV.

This clonotype was recorded a few times. The rearrangement links TRBV25-1 to TRBJ2-2; D unresolved. Germline CDR1 reads MGHDK; CDR2 reads SYGVNS. The CDR3 contains 13 residues. V dropped 7 bases and J dropped 0 bases, with 6 bases sitting between them. The CDR3, as DNA: TGTGCCAGCACCCTCTCGAACACCGGGGAGCTGTTTTTT. It codes for CASTLSNTGELFF.

The chain carries TRBV13 and TRBJ1-5; D might be TRBD1 (5 bases). Germline V lookup: CDR1 PRHDT, CDR2 FYEKMQ (reference sequence). V lost 5 bases and J 8 bases, leaving 16 bases between the germline ends. The CDR3 is made up of 14 amino acids. CDR3 amino acids: CASSPKGTTEPQHF. CDR3 sequence (DNA): TGTGCCAGCAGCCCGAAGGGGACCACTGAGCCCCAGCATTTT.

This clonotype was seen at least ten times. The V call is TRBV18, the J call TRBJ2-7; D may be TRBD2 (5 bases). Trimming cost V 5 bases and J 3 bases, with 11 bases left between them. CDR3 length: 13 residues. CDR1 KGHSH and CDR2 LQKENI come from the germline V gene. CDR3 in DNA: TGTGCCAGCTCAGAGAGGGTTTACTACGAGCAGTACGTC. Its translation: CASSERVYYEQYV.

This chain uses TRBV9 with TRBJ2-5; 7 bases align to TRBD1. Germline assignment: CDR1 SGDLS and CDR2 YYNGEE. The length of the CDR3 is 15 residues. The J segment lost 5 bases and the V segment lost 4 bases, leaving 11 bases of the junction unmatched. The CDR3 DNA is TGTGCCAGCAGCAGGGGACAGAAAGGAATGGAGACCCAGTACTTC. Protein product: CASSRGQKGMETQYF.

This clonotype was observed a handful of times. The chain joins TRBV5-1 to TRBJ2-7, with TRBD2 matching over 7 bases. CDR1 SGHRS and CDR2 YFSETQ come from the germline V gene. Trimming removed 2 bases from V and 6 bases from J; junction bases left unmatched: 8. The CDR3 loop spans 14 amino acids. CDR3 sequence: CASSFTSERGEQYF. The CDR3 nucleotides are TGCGCCAGCAGCTTTACCTCTGAGCGGGGCGAGCAGTACTTC.

V gene TRBV25-1 combines with J gene TRBJ1-2; perhaps TRBD1 as D (6 bases). Germline CDR1 and CDR2: MGHDK and SYGVNS. Deletions cut 3 bases from V and 8 bases from J, with 22 bases between. The CDR3 length is 16 residues. CDR3 DNA sequence: TGTGCCAGCAGTGACCCCGTACCGGGGGCCGAGGGGGGCTACACCTTC. Amino acid sequence: CASSDPVPGAEGGYTF.

The rearrangement uses TRBV9 and TRBJ2-5, with D possibly being TRBD2 (6 bases). This CDR3 region has 13 residues. The germline V gene encodes CDR1 SGDLS and CDR2 YYNGEE. V lost 0 bases, J lost 7 bases, and 10 bases lay in between. CDR3 loop: CASSVGGVGTQYF. The CDR3 nucleotides read TGTGCCAGCAGCGTAGGGGGGGTGGGGACCCAGTACTTC.

This clonotype was seen ten or more times. The chain recombines TRBV11-2 with TRBJ1-2, with 7 bases aligning to TRBD1. Germline V lookup: CDR1 SGHAT, CDR2 FQNNGV. The CDR3 runs to 14 residues. Unmatched junction bases numbered 9, after V lost 5 bases and J lost 6 bases. The CDR3 region is CASSDYTGDHGYTF. For the CDR3, the DNA is TGTGCCAGCAGCGACTATACAGGGGATCATGGCTACACCTTC. Variable domain in full (rest from reference TRBV11-2 and TRBJ1-2): EAGVAQSPRYKIIEKRQSVAFWCNPISGHATLYWYQQILGQGPKLLIQFQNNGVVDDSQLPKDRFSAERLKGVDSTLKIQPAKLEDSAVYLCASSDYTGDHGYTFGSGTRLTVV.

Many counts were recorded for this clonotype. The chain uses TRBV28 and TRBJ2-3, with TRBD2 identical over 7 bases. Germline values: CDR1 MDHEN, CDR2 SYDVKM. V lost 2 bases to trimming and J lost 5 bases; unmatched junction nucleotides: 13. The CDR3 is made up of 17 amino acids. CDR3 protein: CASSLLRGGRVVDTQYF. CDR3 in DNA: TGTGCCAGCAGTTTACTCCGAGGAGGGAGGGTGGTAGATACGCAGTATTTT.

This clonotype was counted many times. The V and J genes are TRBV6-1 and TRBJ2-1, with 9 bases that match TRBD1. After removal of 5 bases from V and 4 bases from J, the junction contained 6 bases not matched to a gene. The germline gives CDR1 MNHNS, CDR2 SASEGT. The CDR3 contains 15 residues. The CDR3 DNA sequence: TGTGCCAGCAGTATCGGACAGGGGCAATACAATGAGCAGTTCTTC. Translating it yields CASSIGQGQYNEQFF.

This clonotype was counted at least ten times. V is TRBV29-1 and J is TRBJ1-1; 7 bases align to TRBD1. The CDR3 has 10 amino acids. J was trimmed by 7 bases and V by 6 bases; bases with no gene match: 2. Germline V gene sequence: CDR1 SQVTM, CDR2 ANQGSEA. The CDR3 sequence: CSVGTVEAFF. The CDR3 region has the DNA TGCAGCGTAGGGACAGTTGAAGCTTTCTTT.

This clonotype has ten or more counts. The chain carries TRBV3-1 and TRBJ2-3; no reliable D call. The CDR3 sequence is 15 residues long. The germline V gene has CDR1 LGHDT and CDR2 YNNKEL (reference sequence). The ends were cut back, 1 base at V and 0 bases at J, with 8 bases in the middle. CDR3 region: CASSQGLGSTDTQYF. The CDR3, as DNA: TGTGCCAGCAGCCAAGGGCTAGGGAGCACAGATACGCAGTATTTT.

This chain connects TRBV28 to TRBJ2-1, with D maybe TRBD2 (5 bases). The CDR3 spans 14 residues. Deletions cut 2 bases from V and 10 bases from J, with 15 bases between. Germline CDR1 MDHEN, CDR2 SYDVKM. The CDR3 DNA follows: TGTGCCAGCAGTTTAACTCTCGGAGACTACGAGCAGTTCTTC. Amino acids: CASSLTLGDYEQFF.

The sample holds many counts of this clonotype. CDR3 bases: TGCAGTGCCGAATCGGACGGAAACTCATACGAGCAGTACTTC. It codes for CSAESDGNSYEQYF. The chain couples TRBV20-1 to TRBJ2-7; D uncertain. In germline, CDR1 is DFQATT, CDR2 SNEGSKA (reference sequence). V was cut by 6 bases and J by 4 bases, with 19 bases left in between. The CDR3 runs to 14 residues.

This sequence joins TRBV29-1 and TRBJ2-1, with D perhaps being TRBD1 or TRBD2 (6 bases each). V was trimmed by 5 bases and J by 8 bases, leaving 10 bases between them. Germline values: CDR1 SQVTM, CDR2 ANQGSEA. This CDR3 has 11 residues. The CDR3 bases are TGCAGCGTTCTAGGGGGGCATGAGCAGTTCTTC. Protein sequence: CSVLGGHEQFF.

Only a few counts were recorded for this clonotype. The rearrangement joins TRBV29-1 to TRBJ1-1; possible D gene TRBD1, 5 bases. Germline V gene sequence: CDR1 SQVTM, CDR2 ANQGSEA. The CDR3 length is 14 residues. Between the trimmed V and J ends, which lost 4 bases and 7 bases, there was a span of 19 bases. The CDR3 here is CSVAVMGEPLEAFF. As DNA, the CDR3 is TGCAGCGTTGCCGTCATGGGGGAACCCCTTGAAGCTTTCTTT.

This clonotype was observed at least ten times. The chain carries TRBV5-1 and TRBJ2-1, with unresolved D. Germline V gene sequence: CDR1 SGHRS, CDR2 YFSETQ. Trimming took 3 bases from V and 6 from J, leaving 4 bases between them. The CDR3 length is 11 residues. CDR3 coding DNA: TGCGCCAGCAGCTACCTCAATGAGCAGTTCTTC. Translating it yields CASSYLNEQFF.

For this clonotype: A much larger clone sits a single nucleotide away, making a read error possible. The rearrangement joins TRBV2 to TRBJ1-1; D might be TRBD1 (6 bases). CDR1 and CDR2 (germline): SNHLY, FYNNEI. This CDR3 has 15 residues. The CDR3 here is CAGSRRGWENTEAFF. CDR3 bases: TGTGCCGGCAGCCGAAGGGGGTGGGAGAACACTGAAGCTTTCTTT.

This chain uses TRBV27 with TRBJ2-6, with D possibly TRBD1 on 5 matching bases. Trimming stripped 10 bases from V and 2 bases from J, with 9 bases between. The germline gives CDR1 MNHEY, CDR2 SMNVEV (reference sequence). There are 13 residues in the CDR3. The CDR3 DNA follows: TGTGCCACGGGCAGGGCTGGGGCCAACGTCCTGACTTTC. Protein product: CATGRAGANVLTF.

This clonotype showed up many times. This chain links TRBV28 with TRBJ2-5; 11 positions match TRBD2. CDR3 length: 16 residues. Looked up from germline, CDR1 is MDHEN and CDR2 is SYDVKM. V shed 6 bases, J shed 2 bases, and the junction held 8 bases outside the gene matches. The CDR3 spells CASRLGTSGQQETQYF. DNA for the CDR3: TGTGCCAGCAGACTCGGGACTAGCGGACAACAAGAGACCCAGTACTTC.

The V call is TRBV10-3, the J call TRBJ1-2, with D possibly being TRBD1 (5 bases). The CDR3 sequence is 15 residues long. Germline loops: CDR1 ENHRY, CDR2 SYGVKD. Trimming shortened V by 2 bases and J by 0 bases, and 10 bases separated the two germline ends. The CDR3 sequence is CAISEPWTSNYGYTF. CDR3 nucleotide sequence: TGTGCCATCAGTGAGCCCTGGACATCTAACTATGGCTACACCTTC.

The rearrangement links TRBV7-9 to TRBJ2-1, with TRBD2 matching 12 bases. Germline V gives CDR1 SEHNR, CDR2 FQNEAQ (reference sequence). Trimming cost V 5 bases and J 6 bases; bases outside gene matches: 8. This CDR3 contains 16 residues. The CDR3 region has the DNA TGTGCCAGCAGCCCTACGAGACTAGCGGGAGTCAATGAGCAGTTCTTC. Its protein product is CASSPTRLAGVNEQFF.

This chain connects TRBV12-3 or TRBV12-4 to TRBJ1-3, with a tentative D call TRBD1 (5 bases). The CDR3 loop spans 15 amino acids. The V end lost 7 bases, the J end lost 3 bases, and 16 bases lay between the germline ends. Written as DNA, the CDR3 is TGTGCCAGCATCTCAGACCGGGGGGTTGGAAACACCATATATTTT. It codes for CASISDRGVGNTIYF.

The chain carries TRBV9 and TRBJ1-5, with a possible D match to TRBD1 (6 bases). CDR3 length: 15 residues. Germline V CDR1 and CDR2: SGDLS, YYNGEE. The germline V and J ends were trimmed by 5 bases and 0 bases, with 12 bases remaining between them. DNA of the CDR3: TGTGCCAGCAGTTCGGGGGGGGCTAGCAATCAGCCCCAGCATTTT. Translating it yields CASSSGGASNQPQHF.

This clonotype was observed many times. The V gene is TRBV20-1, the J gene TRBJ1-1; D is unclear. V dropped 0 bases and J dropped 6 bases, with 8 bases sitting between them. Germline V gene sequence: CDR1 DFQATT, CDR2 SNEGSKA (reference sequence). The CDR3 extends over 12 amino acids. This chain's CDR3 is CSARDPPSEAFF. In DNA form, the CDR3 reads TGCAGTGCTAGAGATCCCCCCTCTGAAGCTTTCTTT.

The chain is built from TRBV10-3 and TRBJ2-1; 7 nucleotides line up with TRBD1. There are 13 residues in the CDR3. Losses at the gene ends were 10 bases for V and 8 bases for J; bases not matched to a gene: 11. Germline CDR1 ENHRY, CDR2 SYGVKD. CDR3 amino acids: CATWNRGEDEQFF. The CDR3 bases are TGTGCCACCTGGAACAGGGGAGAGGATGAGCAGTTCTTC.

The sample holds a few counts of this clonotype. The chain carries TRBV6-1 and TRBJ1-1, with D hard to call. This CDR3 is built from 13 residues. The germline V gene encodes CDR1 MNHNS and CDR2 SASEGT. Trimming took off 7 bases at V and 5 bases at J, with 14 bases between the two ends. The DNA for the CDR3 is TGTGCCAGCACCTATGCGCGGGCGACTGAAGCTTTCTTT. This gives the protein CASTYARATEAFF.